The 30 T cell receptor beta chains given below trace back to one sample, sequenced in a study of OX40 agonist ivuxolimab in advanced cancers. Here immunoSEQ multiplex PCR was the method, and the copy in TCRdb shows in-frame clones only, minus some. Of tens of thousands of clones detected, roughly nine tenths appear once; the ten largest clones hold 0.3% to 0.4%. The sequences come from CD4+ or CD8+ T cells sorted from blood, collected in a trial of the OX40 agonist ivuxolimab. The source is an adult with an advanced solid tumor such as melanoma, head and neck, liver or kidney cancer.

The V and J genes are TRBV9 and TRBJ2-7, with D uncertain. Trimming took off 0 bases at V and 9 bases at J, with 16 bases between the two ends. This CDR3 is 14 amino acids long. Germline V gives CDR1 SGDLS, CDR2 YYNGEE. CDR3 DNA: TGTGCCAGCAGCGTAGGGGCAGGATTCACCTGGCAGTACTTC. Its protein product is CASSVGAGFTWQYF.

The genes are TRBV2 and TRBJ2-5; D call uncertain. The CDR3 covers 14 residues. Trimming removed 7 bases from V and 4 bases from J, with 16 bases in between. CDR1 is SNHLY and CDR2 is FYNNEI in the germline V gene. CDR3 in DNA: TGTGCCAGCAATTGGGATGCCTCAATAGAGACCCAGTACTTC. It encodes CASNWDASIETQYF.

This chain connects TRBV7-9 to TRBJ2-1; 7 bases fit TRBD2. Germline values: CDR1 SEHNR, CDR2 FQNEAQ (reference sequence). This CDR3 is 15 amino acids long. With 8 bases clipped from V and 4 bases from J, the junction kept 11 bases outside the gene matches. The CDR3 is CASVREQGMYNEQFF. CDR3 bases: TGTGCCAGCGTGCGGGAGCAGGGCATGTACAATGAGCAGTTCTTC. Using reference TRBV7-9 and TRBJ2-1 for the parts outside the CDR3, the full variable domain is DTGVSQNPRHKITKRGQNVTFRCDPISEHNRLYWYRQTLGQGPEFLTYFQNEAQLEKSRLLSDRFSAERPKGSFSTLEIQRTEQGDSAMYLCASVREQGMYNEQFFGPGTRLTVL.

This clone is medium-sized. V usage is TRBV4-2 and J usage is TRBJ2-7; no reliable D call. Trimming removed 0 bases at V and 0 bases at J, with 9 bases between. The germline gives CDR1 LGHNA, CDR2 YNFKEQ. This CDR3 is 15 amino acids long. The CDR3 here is CASSQESFDSYEQYF. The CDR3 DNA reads TGTGCCAGCAGCCAAGAGTCCTTCGACTCCTACGAGCAGTACTTC.

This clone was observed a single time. The CDR3: CASLNRGPWDGNQPQHF. The CDR3 DNA reads as TGTGCCAGTTTAAACAGGGGGCCCTGGGATGGCAATCAGCCCCAGCATTTT. This chain joins TRBV19 and TRBJ1-5, with TRBD1 identical over 9 bases. The CDR3 extends over 17 amino acids. Losses at the gene ends were 8 bases for V and 2 bases for J; bases not matched to a gene: 13. Germline V gene sequence: CDR1 LNHDA, CDR2 SQIVND (reference sequence).

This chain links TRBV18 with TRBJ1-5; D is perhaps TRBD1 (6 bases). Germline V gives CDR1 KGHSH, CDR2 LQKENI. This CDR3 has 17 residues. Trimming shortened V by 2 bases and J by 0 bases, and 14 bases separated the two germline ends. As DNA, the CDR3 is TGTGCCAGCTCACCAACCCGACAGGAGACTAGCAATCAGCCCCAGCATTTT. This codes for CASSPTRQETSNQPQHF.

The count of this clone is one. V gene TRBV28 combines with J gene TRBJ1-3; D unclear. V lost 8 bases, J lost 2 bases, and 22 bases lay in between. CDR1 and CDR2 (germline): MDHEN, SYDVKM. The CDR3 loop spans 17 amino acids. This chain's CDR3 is CASGEWTAGSAGNTIYF. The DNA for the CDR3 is TGTGCCAGCGGGGAATGGACCGCGGGATCCGCTGGAAACACCATATATTTT.

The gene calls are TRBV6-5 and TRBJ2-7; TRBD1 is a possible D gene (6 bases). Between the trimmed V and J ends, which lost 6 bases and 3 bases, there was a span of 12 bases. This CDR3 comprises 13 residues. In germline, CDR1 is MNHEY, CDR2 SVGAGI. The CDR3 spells CASRKQGGYEQYF. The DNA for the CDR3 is TGTGCCAGCAGGAAACAGGGTGGCTACGAGCAGTACTTC.

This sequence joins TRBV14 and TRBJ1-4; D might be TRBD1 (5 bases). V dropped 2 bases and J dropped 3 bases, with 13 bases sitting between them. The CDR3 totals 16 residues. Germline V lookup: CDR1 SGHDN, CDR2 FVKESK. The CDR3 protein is CASSQLVGTPNEKLFF. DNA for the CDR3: TGTGCCAGCAGCCAACTTGTCGGGACTCCTAATGAAAAACTGTTTTTT.

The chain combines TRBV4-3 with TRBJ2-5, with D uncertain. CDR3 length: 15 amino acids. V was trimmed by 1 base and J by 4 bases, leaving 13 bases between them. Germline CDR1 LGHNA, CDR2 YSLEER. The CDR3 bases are TGCGCCAGCAGCCAAGCCAGAGGTATCGCAGAGACCCAGTACTTC. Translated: CASSQARGIAETQYF.

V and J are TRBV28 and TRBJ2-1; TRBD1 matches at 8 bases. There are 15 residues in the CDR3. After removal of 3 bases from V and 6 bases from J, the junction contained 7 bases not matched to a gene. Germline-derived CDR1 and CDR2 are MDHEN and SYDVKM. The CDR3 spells CASSLITGGLNEQFF. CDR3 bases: TGTGCCAGCAGTTTGATCACAGGGGGACTCAATGAGCAGTTCTTC. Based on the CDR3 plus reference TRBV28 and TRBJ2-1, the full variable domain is DVKVTQSSRYLVKRTGEKVFLECVQDMDHENMFWYRQDPGLGLRLIYFSYDVKMKEKGDIPEGYSVSREKKERFSLILESASTNQTSMYLCASSLITGGLNEQFFGPGTRLTVL.

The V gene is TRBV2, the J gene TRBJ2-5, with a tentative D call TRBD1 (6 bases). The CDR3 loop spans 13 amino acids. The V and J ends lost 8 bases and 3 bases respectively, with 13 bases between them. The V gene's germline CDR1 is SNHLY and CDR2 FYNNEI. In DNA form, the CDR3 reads TGTGCCAGCGGACTTCGGACAGAAGAGACCCAGTACTTC. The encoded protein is CASGLRTEETQYF.

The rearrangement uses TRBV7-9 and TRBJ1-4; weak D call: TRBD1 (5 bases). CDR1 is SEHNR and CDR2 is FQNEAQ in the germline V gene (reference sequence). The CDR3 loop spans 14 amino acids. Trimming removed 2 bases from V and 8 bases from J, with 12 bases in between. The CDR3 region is CASSLYRQDEKLFF. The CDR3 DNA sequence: TGTGCCAGCAGCTTATACAGGCAGGACGAAAAACTGTTTTTT. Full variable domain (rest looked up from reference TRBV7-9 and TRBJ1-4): DTGVSQNPRHKITKRGQNVTFRCDPISEHNRLYWYRQTLGQGPEFLTYFQNEAQLEKSRLLSDRFSAERPKGSFSTLEIQRTEQGDSAMYLCASSLYRQDEKLFFGSGTQLSVL.

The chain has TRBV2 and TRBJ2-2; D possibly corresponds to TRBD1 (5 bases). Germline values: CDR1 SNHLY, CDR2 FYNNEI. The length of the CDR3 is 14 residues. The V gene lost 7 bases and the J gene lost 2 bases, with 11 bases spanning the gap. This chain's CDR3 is CASNQGTNTGELFF. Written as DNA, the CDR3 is TGTGCCAGCAACCAGGGTACCAACACCGGGGAGCTGTTTTTT.

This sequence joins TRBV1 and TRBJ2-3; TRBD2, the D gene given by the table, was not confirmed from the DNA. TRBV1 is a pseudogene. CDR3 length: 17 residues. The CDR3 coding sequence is TGCACCAGCAGCCAAGAATATCCTAGCGGGGGCACAGATACGCAGTATTTT. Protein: CTSSQEYPSGGTDTQYF.

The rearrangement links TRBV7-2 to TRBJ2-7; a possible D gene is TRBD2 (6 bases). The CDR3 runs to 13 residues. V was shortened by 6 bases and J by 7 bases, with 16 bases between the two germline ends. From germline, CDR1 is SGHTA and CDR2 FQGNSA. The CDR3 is CASSIARGREQYF. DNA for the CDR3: TGTGCCAGCAGTATAGCCCGGGGGAGGGAGCAGTACTTC.

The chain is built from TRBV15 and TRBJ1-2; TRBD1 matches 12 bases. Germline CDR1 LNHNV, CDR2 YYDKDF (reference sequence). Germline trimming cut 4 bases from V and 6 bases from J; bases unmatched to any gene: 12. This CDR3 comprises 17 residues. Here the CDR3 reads CATSTPRGGTGGDGYTF. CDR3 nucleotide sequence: TGTGCCACCAGCACACCGAGGGGCGGGACAGGGGGCGATGGCTACACCTTC.

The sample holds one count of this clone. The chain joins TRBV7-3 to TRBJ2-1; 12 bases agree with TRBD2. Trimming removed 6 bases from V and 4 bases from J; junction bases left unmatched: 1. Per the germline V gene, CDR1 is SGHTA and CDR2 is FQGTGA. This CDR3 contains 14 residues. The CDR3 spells CASRLAGGYNEQFF. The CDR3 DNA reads TGTGCCAGCAGGCTAGCGGGAGGGTACAATGAGCAGTTCTTC.

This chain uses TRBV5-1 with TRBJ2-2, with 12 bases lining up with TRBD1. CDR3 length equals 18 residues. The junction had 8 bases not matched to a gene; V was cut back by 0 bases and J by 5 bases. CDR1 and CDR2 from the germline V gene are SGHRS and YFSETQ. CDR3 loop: CASSLEPGQGAITGELFF. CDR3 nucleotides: TGCGCCAGCAGCTTGGAACCGGGACAGGGGGCGATAACCGGGGAGCTGTTTTTT.

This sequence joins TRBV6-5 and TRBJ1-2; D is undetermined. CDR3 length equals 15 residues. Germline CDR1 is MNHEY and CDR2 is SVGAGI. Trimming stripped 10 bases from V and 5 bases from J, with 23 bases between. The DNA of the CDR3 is TGTGCCACGACGTTAAGGCTGGCTACGGGGTATGGCTACACCTTC. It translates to CATTLRLATGYGYTF.

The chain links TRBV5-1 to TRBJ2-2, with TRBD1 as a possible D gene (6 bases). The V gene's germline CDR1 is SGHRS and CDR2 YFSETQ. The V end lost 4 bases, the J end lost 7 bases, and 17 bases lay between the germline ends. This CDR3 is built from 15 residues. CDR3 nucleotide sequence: TGCGCCAGCAGCGATGGGGGCAGGGTCAGCGGGGAGCTGTTTTTT. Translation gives CASSDGGRVSGELFF.

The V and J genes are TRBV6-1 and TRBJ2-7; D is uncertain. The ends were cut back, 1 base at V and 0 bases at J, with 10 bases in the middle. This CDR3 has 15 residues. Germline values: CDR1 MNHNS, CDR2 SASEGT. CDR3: CASSEGVWSSYEQYF. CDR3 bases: TGTGCCAGCAGTGAAGGCGTTTGGAGCTCCTACGAGCAGTACTTC.

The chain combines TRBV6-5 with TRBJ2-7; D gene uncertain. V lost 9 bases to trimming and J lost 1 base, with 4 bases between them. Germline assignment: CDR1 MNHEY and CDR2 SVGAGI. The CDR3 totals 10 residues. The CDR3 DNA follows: TGTGCCAGTGGTTCCTACGAGCAGTACTTC. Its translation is CASGSYEQYF.

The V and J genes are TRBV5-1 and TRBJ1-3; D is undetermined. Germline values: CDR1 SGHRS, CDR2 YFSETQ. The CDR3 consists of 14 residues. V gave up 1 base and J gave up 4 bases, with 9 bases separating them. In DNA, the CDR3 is TGCGCCAGCAGCTTGTCTGCAACGGGAAACACCATATATTTT. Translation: CASSLSATGNTIYF.

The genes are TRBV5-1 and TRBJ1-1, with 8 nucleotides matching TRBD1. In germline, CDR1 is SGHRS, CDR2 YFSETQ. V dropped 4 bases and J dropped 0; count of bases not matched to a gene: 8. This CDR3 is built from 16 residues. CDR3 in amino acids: CASSILGQGVNTEAFF. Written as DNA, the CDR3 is TGCGCCAGCAGCATCCTCGGACAGGGAGTGAACACTGAAGCTTTCTTT. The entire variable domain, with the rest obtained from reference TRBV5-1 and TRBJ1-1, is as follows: KAGVTQTPRYLIKTRGQQVTLSCSPISGHRSVSWYQQTPGQGLQFLFEYFSETQRNKGNFPGRFSGRQFSNSRSEMNVSTLELGDSALYLCASSILGQGVNTEAFFGQGTRLTVV.

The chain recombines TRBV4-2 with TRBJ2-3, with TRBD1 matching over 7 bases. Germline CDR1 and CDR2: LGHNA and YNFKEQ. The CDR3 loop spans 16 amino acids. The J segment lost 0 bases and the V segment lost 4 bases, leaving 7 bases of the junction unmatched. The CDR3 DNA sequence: TGTGCCAGCAGCCGAGACAGGGCACCTAGCACAGATACGCAGTATTTT. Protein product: CASSRDRAPSTDTQYF.

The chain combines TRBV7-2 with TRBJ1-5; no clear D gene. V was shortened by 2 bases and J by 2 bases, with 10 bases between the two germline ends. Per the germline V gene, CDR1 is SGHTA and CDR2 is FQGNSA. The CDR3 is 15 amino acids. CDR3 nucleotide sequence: TGTGCCAGCAGCTTACGAGGCATCGGCAATCAGCCCCAGCATTTT. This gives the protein CASSLRGIGNQPQHF. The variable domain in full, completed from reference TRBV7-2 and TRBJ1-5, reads GAGVSQSPSNKVTEKGKDVELRCDPISGHTALYWYRQSLGQGLEFLIYFQGNSAPDKSGLPSDRFSAERTGGSVSTLTIQRTQQEDSAVYLCASSLRGIGNQPQHFGDGTRLSIL.

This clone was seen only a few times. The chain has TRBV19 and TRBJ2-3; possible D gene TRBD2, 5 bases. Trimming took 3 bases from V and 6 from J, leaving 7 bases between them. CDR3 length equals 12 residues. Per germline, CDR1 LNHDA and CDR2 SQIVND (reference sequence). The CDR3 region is CASSIWRDTQYF. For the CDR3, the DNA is TGTGCCAGTAGTATCTGGAGGGATACGCAGTATTTT.

CDR3 protein: CASSYVQVNSPLHF. For the CDR3, the DNA is TGTGCCAGCAGTTACGTGCAAGTAAATTCACCCCTCCACTTT. This chain connects TRBV6-6 to TRBJ1-6; unclear D gene. Germline CDR1 is MNHNY and CDR2 is SVGAGI (reference sequence). The CDR3 runs to 14 residues. Deletions cut 2 bases from V and 7 bases from J, with 9 bases between.

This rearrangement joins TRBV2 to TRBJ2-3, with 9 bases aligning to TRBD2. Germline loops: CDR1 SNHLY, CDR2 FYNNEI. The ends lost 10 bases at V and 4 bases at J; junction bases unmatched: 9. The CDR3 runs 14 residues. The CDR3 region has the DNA TGTGCCACCTTCTCGCGGGAGGGTTCAGATACGCAGTATTTT. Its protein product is CATFSREGSDTQYF.